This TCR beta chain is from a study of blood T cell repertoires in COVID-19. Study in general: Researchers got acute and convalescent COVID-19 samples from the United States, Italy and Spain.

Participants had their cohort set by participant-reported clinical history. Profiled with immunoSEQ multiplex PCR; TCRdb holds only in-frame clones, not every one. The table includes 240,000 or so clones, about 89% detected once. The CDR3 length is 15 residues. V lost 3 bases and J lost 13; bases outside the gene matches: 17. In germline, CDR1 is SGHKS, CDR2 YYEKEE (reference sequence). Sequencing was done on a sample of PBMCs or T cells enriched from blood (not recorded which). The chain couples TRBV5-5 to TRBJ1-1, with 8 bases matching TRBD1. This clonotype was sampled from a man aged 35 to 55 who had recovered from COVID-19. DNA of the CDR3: TGTGCCAGCAGCTCCCGGGGACAGGTTAATTTGGACGATTTCTTT. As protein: CASSSRGQVNLDDFF.